This entry lists 24 T cell receptor beta chains sequenced from one sample in a study of T cell repertoires in cytomegalovirus infection. Via MiXCR, TCRdb re-called the reads, giving one row per CDR3 protein. This table has 500,000 to 600,000 distinct CDR3 sequences, more than 15% appearing once. Sequencing was performed on CD8+ T cells from PBMCs. All receptors come from a human donor in good health (CMV status not recorded). Some clones in this sample may be carry-over from other donors' samples.

This clonotype was seen repeatedly, ten times or more. The V and J genes are TRBV28 and TRBJ2-2, with TRBD2 as a possible D gene (6 bases). Trimming took 7 bases from V and 4 from J, leaving 10 bases between them. The CDR3 is 13 residues long. CDR1 and CDR2 from the germline V gene are MDHEN and SYDVKM. The CDR3 bases are TGTGCCAGCATTGAGGGAGGCACCGGGGAGCTGTTTTTT. Amino acid sequence: CASIEGGTGELFF.

The rearrangement joins TRBV12-3 or TRBV12-4 to TRBJ2-1, with D perhaps assigned TRBD1 or TRBD2 (6 bases each). The CDR3 extends over 16 amino acids. Trimming cost V 1 base and J 15 bases, with 25 bases left between them. The CDR3 loop is CASSLGRGTHNTPPFF. The CDR3 DNA follows: TGTGCCAGCAGTTTAGGACGCGGGACACATAACACCCCACCGTTCTTC.

This clonotype appeared many times. The chain uses TRBV7-9 and TRBJ2-1; D not resolved. In germline, CDR1 is SEHNR, CDR2 FQNEAQ (reference sequence). Between the trimmed V and J ends, which lost 1 base and 5 bases, there was a span of 9 bases. The CDR3 length is 14 residues. The CDR3 DNA reads TGTGCCAGCAGCTTAGTGATGAGGAACAATGAGCAGTTCTTC. It translates to CASSLVMRNNEQFF.

The V gene is TRBV14, the J gene TRBJ2-1; D tentatively fits TRBD1 or TRBD2 (7 bases each). This CDR3 region has 16 residues. Germline CDR1 reads SGHDN; CDR2 reads FVKESK. The V end was cut by 0 bases, the J end by 10 bases, with 19 bases between. This chain's CDR3 is CASSQDWGGQYSEQFF. Here the CDR3 DNA reads TGTGCCAGCAGCCAAGATTGGGGGGGACAGTACAGCGAGCAGTTCTTC.

This sequence joins TRBV6-2 or TRBV6-3 and TRBJ1-5, with D possibly matching TRBD1 (5 bases). The CDR3 consists of 18 residues. Looked up from germline, CDR1 is MNHEY and CDR2 is SVGEGT. The ends were cut back, 4 bases at V and 0 bases at J, with 19 bases in the middle. The CDR3 here is CASSFHPSGTDSNQPQHF. The CDR3 nucleotides read TGTGCCAGCAGTTTTCACCCCTCAGGGACCGATAGCAATCAGCCCCAGCATTTT.

This clonotype showed up just a few times. The chain carries TRBV5-1 and TRBJ2-7; 7 bases are shared with TRBD1. The germline gives CDR1 SGHRS, CDR2 YFSETQ. The CDR3 extends over 12 amino acids. Germline trimming cut 6 bases from V and 4 bases from J; bases unmatched to any gene: 4. CDR3 coding DNA: TGCGCCAGCACCGGGACAGATTACGAGCAGTACTTC. Amino acids: CASTGTDYEQYF.

This rearrangement joins TRBV4-1 to TRBJ2-5; 12 nucleotides align to TRBD2. Germline CDR1 and CDR2: MGHRA and YSYEKL. Trimming removed 0 bases from V and 1 base from J; junction bases left unmatched: 3. The CDR3 length is 17 residues. This CDR3 reads CASSQEGLAGPQETQYF. The CDR3 bases are TGCGCCAGCAGCCAAGAGGGACTAGCGGGCCCCCAAGAGACCCAGTACTTC.

This chain connects TRBV7-3 to TRBJ1-1, with a tentative D call TRBD1 (5 bases). The CDR3 has 14 amino acids. Germline CDR1 and CDR2: SGHTA and FQGTGA. The ends were cut back, 6 bases at V and 3 bases at J, with 14 bases in the middle. The CDR3 sequence: CASSLHQGDTEAFF. CDR3 sequence (DNA): TGTGCCAGCAGTCTCCATCAGGGAGACACTGAAGCTTTCTTT.

A few counts support this clonotype. The chain employs TRBV4-2 and TRBJ2-7; 13 nucleotides line up with TRBD2. Germline CDR1 LGHNA, CDR2 YNFKEQ. The CDR3 loop spans 23 amino acids. V was clipped by 0 bases and J by 1 base; unmatched bases: 21. This CDR3 reads CASSQDFLQYGLAGAVGSYEQYF. The CDR3 DNA is TGTGCCAGCAGCCAAGATTTTCTACAATACGGACTAGCGGGAGCGGTAGGGTCCTACGAGCAGTACTTC.

The table lists this clonotype with many counts. This sequence joins TRBV12-3 or TRBV12-4 and TRBJ1-2, with 9 bases identical to TRBD1. V lost 6 bases to trimming and J lost 4 bases; unmatched junction nucleotides: 9. The CDR3 consists of 15 residues. The CDR3 nucleotides are TGTGCCAGCAGCCTACGACAGGGGGTTGGCTATGGCTACACCTTC. It codes for CASSLRQGVGYGYTF.

Concerning this clonotype: Its ends do not fully match the called genes, so a read error is possible. The rearrangement joins TRBV7-3 to TRBJ2-1; TRBD2 agrees at 7 bases. The CDR3 loop spans 15 amino acids. CDR1 is SGHTA and CDR2 is FQGTGA in the germline V gene. In nucleotides, the CDR3 is TGTGCCAGCAGCTTAGGTCTAGCGGTCTACAATGAGCAGTTATTC. It codes for CASSLGLAVYNEQLF.

This clonotype has ten or more counts. V gene TRBV28 combines with J gene TRBJ2-1, with 14 bases matching TRBD2. The CDR3 has 16 amino acids. Germline trimming cut 6 bases from V and 7 bases from J; bases unmatched to any gene: 8. Germline loops: CDR1 MDHEN, CDR2 SYDVKM. The CDR3 spells CASRGLAGVTENEQFF. The CDR3 DNA sequence: TGTGCCAGCAGGGGACTAGCGGGAGTGACGGAAAATGAGCAGTTCTTC. Variable domain in full (rest from reference TRBV28 and TRBJ2-1): DVKVTQSSRYLVKRTGEKVFLECVQDMDHENMFWYRQDPGLGLRLIYFSYDVKMKEKGDIPEGYSVSREKKERFSLILESASTNQTSMYLCASRGLAGVTENEQFFGPGTRLTVL.

The table lists this clonotype with a count of one. This chain uses TRBV4-1 with TRBJ1-6; no definite D call. Germline-derived CDR1 and CDR2 are MGHRA and YSYEKL. CDR3 length: 13 amino acids. V gave up 1 base and J gave up 18 bases, with 16 bases separating them. Here the CDR3 DNA reads TGCGCCAGCAGCCAAGCGAAAAATTCACACCGCCACTTT. Amino acid sequence: CASSQAKNSHRHF.

This clonotype was seen at least ten times. The V and J genes are TRBV7-6 and TRBJ2-7; possibly TRBD2 for D (5 bases). The germline gives CDR1 SGHVS, CDR2 FNYEAQ. Trimming shortened V by 0 bases and J by 5 bases, and 8 bases separated the two germline ends. This CDR3 has 13 amino acids. In nucleotides, the CDR3 is TGTGCCAGCAGCTTAGCGTCGGGGAACGAGCAGTACTTC. Encoded protein: CASSLASGNEQYF.

This clonotype was picked up many times. The J gene is TRBJ2-2, the V gene TRBV19; the D call may be TRBD1 or TRBD2 (5 bases each). Per the germline V gene, CDR1 is LNHDA and CDR2 is SQIVND (reference sequence). Trimming left V 3 bases short and J 4 bases short, with 15 bases between. The CDR3 totals 16 residues. The CDR3 DNA reads as TGTGCCAGTAGTATCAGGGTGGCCCGGGGCACCGGGGAGCTGTTTTTT. Translation gives CASSIRVARGTGELFF.

This clonotype was observed at least ten times. Written as DNA, the CDR3 is TGTGCCAGCAGCTTAGATCGTCGAGCGGGAGGGCCCTATGAGCAGTTCTTC. Amino acid sequence: CASSLDRRAGGPYEQFF. The V gene is TRBV11-2, the J gene TRBJ2-1; 10 bases align to TRBD2. The trim removed 0 bases at V and 8 bases at J, leaving 10 bases unmatched. The CDR3 is made up of 17 amino acids. CDR1 and CDR2 (germline): SGHAT, FQNNGV. The full variable domain, in which reference TRBV11-2 and TRBJ2-1 provide the parts outside the CDR3, is EAGVAQSPRYKIIEKRQSVAFWCNPISGHATLYWYQQILGQGPKLLIQFQNNGVVDDSQLPKDRFSAERLKGVDSTLKIQPAKLEDSAVYLCASSLDRRAGGPYEQFFGPGTRLTVL.

Only a few counts were recorded for this clonotype. The chain links TRBV6-5 to TRBJ2-2, with D perhaps TRBD2 (6 bases). V was pared by 2 bases and J by 4 bases, with 14 bases between. The CDR3 sequence is 16 residues long. CDR1 is MNHEY, CDR2 SVGAGI, per germline. The CDR3 sequence: CASSYQATRRTGELFF. In DNA form, the CDR3 reads TGTGCCAGCAGTTACCAGGCGACTAGACGCACCGGGGAGCTGTTTTTT.

The chain links TRBV9 to TRBJ2-5, with 10 bases identical to TRBD1. V lost 5 bases, J lost 5 bases, and 9 bases stayed unmatched. CDR3 length: 15 residues. Germline values: CDR1 SGDLS, CDR2 YYNGEE. CDR3 DNA: TGTGCCAGCAGTCCTCGACAGGGGGCAATCGAGACCCAGTACTTC. Amino acid sequence: CASSPRQGAIETQYF.

The V call is TRBV5-1, the J call TRBJ1-1; possible D gene TRBD1, 6 bases. The CDR3 sequence is 14 residues long. V was shortened by 0 bases and J by 6 bases, with 12 bases between the two germline ends. Germline V gene data show CDR1 as SGHRS and CDR2 as YFSETQ. The CDR3 DNA reads TGCGCCAGCAGCTTGGTAGAGGCAGGGGCTGAAGCTTTCTTT. Its protein product is CASSLVEAGAEAFF.

This clonotype was seen a handful of times. The gene calls are TRBV7-3 and TRBJ2-3, with D uncertain. The CDR3 loop spans 16 amino acids. CDR1 SGHTA and CDR2 FQGTGA come from the germline V gene. V gave up 2 bases and J gave up 1 base, with 13 bases separating them. The CDR3 reads CASSLVARGGTDTQYF. CDR3 nucleotides: TGTGCCAGCAGCTTAGTAGCCCGTGGGGGCACAGATACGCAGTATTTT.

Points on this clonotype: With a much larger clone just one base away, this may be a read error. The rearrangement uses TRBV25-1 and TRBJ1-1; D is undetermined. Deletions cut 3 bases from V and 0 bases from J, with 8 bases between. The CDR3 is 14 amino acids. Germline-derived CDR1 and CDR2 are MGHDK and SYGVNS. The CDR3 spells CASSDSTLNTEAFF. Written as DNA, the CDR3 is TGTGCCAGCAGTGACTCGACATTGAACACTGAAGCTTTCTTT. Full variable domain (rest looked up from reference TRBV25-1 and TRBJ1-1): EADIYQTPRYLVIGTGKKITLECSQTMGHDKMYWYQQDPGMELHLIHYSYGVNSTEKGDLSSESTVSRIRTEHFPLTLESARPSHTSQYLCASSDSTLNTEAFFGQGTRLTVV.

This chain uses TRBV6-4 with TRBJ1-5; D perhaps matches TRBD1 (6 bases). This CDR3 spans 14 amino acids. The V and J ends lost 5 bases and 6 bases respectively, with 14 bases between them. From germline, CDR1 is MRHNA and CDR2 SNTAGT. In nucleotides, the CDR3 is TGTGCCAGCAGTACCAGGGGCATGGGTCAGCCCCAGCATTTT. Protein product: CASSTRGMGQPQHF.

CDR3 DNA: TGTGCCACCAGCAGAGAAGGACAGGGCTCTGGAAACACCATATATTTT. Protein product: CATSREGQGSGNTIYF. This sequence joins TRBV15 and TRBJ1-3, with 8 bases aligning to TRBD1. The CDR3 runs to 16 residues. The germline gives CDR1 LNHNV, CDR2 YYDKDF (reference sequence). With 0 bases clipped from V and 0 bases from J, the junction kept 1 base outside the gene matches. The full variable domain, completed using reference TRBV15 and TRBJ1-3, is DAMVIQNPRYQVTQFGKPVTLSCSQTLNHNVMYWYQQKSSQAPKLLFHYYDKDFNNEADTPDNFQSRRPNTSFCFLDIRSPGLGDTAMYLCATSREGQGSGNTIYFGEGSWLTVV.

This clonotype has ten or more counts. V usage is TRBV4-2 and J usage is TRBJ1-3; D gene uncertain. This CDR3 has 15 residues. Germline loops: CDR1 LGHNA, CDR2 YNFKEQ. Between the trimmed V and J ends, which lost 2 bases and 0 bases, there was a span of 8 bases. CDR3 sequence (DNA): TGTGCCAGCAGCCAATTTTTGAGCTCTGGAAACACCATATATTTT. Translating it yields CASSQFLSSGNTIYF.